The rows below give T cell receptor beta chains drawn from one sample of a study of blood T cell repertoires in COVID-19. The protocol was immunoSEQ multiplex PCR, while the TCRdb copy is restricted to in-frame clones and leaves out a portion. The top ten clones hold around a fifth of a sample with under 60,000 clones, 75% to 80% of them seen once. The specimen was peripheral blood. These receptors originate from a human donor with active or convalescent COVID-19. The donor label of this sample is uncertain. CDR3s include the opening cysteine and the closing phenylalanine or tryptophan. Fields, in order: V gene, clone size, CDR3 protein. The size entry is marked missing in some rows and otherwise reads once, few, many or a size class.

v_call: TRBV2; clone_size: .; cdr3_aa: CASSDRTLNQRRWAYF
v_call: TRBV3-1/TRBV3-2; clone_size: .; cdr3_aa: CASSRDPHSSYNEQFF
v_call: TRBV5-1; clone_size: .; cdr3_aa: CASSLDNRSTGELFF
v_call: TRBV15; clone_size: .; cdr3_aa: CATSSDLQETQYF
v_call: TRBV18; clone_size: .; cdr3_aa: CASSPGTGVDSGANVLTF
v_call: TRBV6-2/TRBV6-3; clone_size: few; cdr3_aa: CASSYSQNTEAFF
v_call: TRBV4-2; clone_size: .; cdr3_aa: CASSQVAAAYEQYF
v_call: TRBV24-1; clone_size: .; cdr3_aa: CATSRRGNTGELFF
v_call: TRBV5-6; clone_size: .; cdr3_aa: CASRGIGGETQYF
v_call: TRBV5-1; clone_size: .; cdr3_aa: CASSPGQGETEAFF
v_call: TRBV3-1/TRBV3-2; clone_size: .; cdr3_aa: CASSFRQGSSYEQYF
v_call: TRBV5-1; clone_size: .; cdr3_aa: CASSSGQGREHYGYTF
v_call: TRBV30; clone_size: .; cdr3_aa: CAWSWQGVVDGYTF
v_call: TRBV11-3; clone_size: .; cdr3_aa: CASSLSSGRAETQYF
v_call: TRBV2; clone_size: .; cdr3_aa: CASGGQGGYEQYF
v_call: TRBV28; clone_size: once; cdr3_aa: CASRGTGGNTEAFF
v_call: TRBV2; clone_size: .; cdr3_aa: CASTGRRGTEAFF
v_call: TRBV6-6; clone_size: .; cdr3_aa: CASRGAYNEQFF
v_call: TRBV18; clone_size: .; cdr3_aa: CASSPTSYNEQFF
v_call: TRBV6-5; clone_size: .; cdr3_aa: CASTAGTGGTEQFF
v_call: TRBV3-1/TRBV3-2; clone_size: .; cdr3_aa: CASSQGAKVAFF
v_call: TRBV5-5; clone_size: few; cdr3_aa: CASSAKASGPDSYNEQFF
v_call: TRBV19; clone_size: .; cdr3_aa: CASSISDSSGNTIYF
v_call: TRBV7-9; clone_size: few; cdr3_aa: CASSLLRRNNEQFF
v_call: TRBV28; clone_size: .; cdr3_aa: CASSFRGAQIYEQYF
v_call: TRBV7-3; clone_size: .; cdr3_aa: CASSSVAGGPDTGELFF
v_call: TRBV7-9; clone_size: many; cdr3_aa: CASSAGPGGGDEQYF
v_call: TRBV7-2; clone_size: .; cdr3_aa: CASSLGRLADSYEQYF
v_call: TRBV7-8; clone_size: .; cdr3_aa: CASSFGASGPLSYEQYF
v_call: TRBV4-2; clone_size: few; cdr3_aa: CASSQDQGGYTF
v_call: TRBV7-9; clone_size: .; cdr3_aa: CASSSAGQASGGYTF
v_call: TRBV11-2; clone_size: .; cdr3_aa: CASSLYGNEQFF
v_call: TRBV28; clone_size: .; cdr3_aa: CASSLPQAEPYEQYF
v_call: TRBV27; clone_size: once; cdr3_aa: CASSFRGQSYTF
v_call: TRBV5-4; clone_size: .; cdr3_aa: CASSLRTDTQYF
v_call: TRBV6-5; clone_size: once; cdr3_aa: CASSYSGDSPTDTQYF
v_call: TRBV6-5; clone_size: few; cdr3_aa: CASRAPRTGANEQYF
v_call: TRBV21-1; clone_size: .; cdr3_aa: CASSKDLAGYQETQYF
v_call: TRBV5-4; clone_size: .; cdr3_aa: CASSLQGYNSPLHF
v_call: TRBV6-5; clone_size: .; cdr3_aa: CASSPQSPRQHF
v_call: TRBV2; clone_size: many; cdr3_aa: CASSESSGRLGTQYF
v_call: TRBV10-3; clone_size: few; cdr3_aa: CAISESAEGYGYTF
v_call: TRBV30; clone_size: .; cdr3_aa: CAWGSGLAGQETQYF
v_call: TRBV30; clone_size: .; cdr3_aa: CAWRLSGGWADTQYF
v_call: TRBV11-2; clone_size: few; cdr3_aa: CASSSRGQLDTIYF
v_call: TRBV6-2/TRBV6-3; clone_size: few; cdr3_aa: CASSYGGVVAGDHEQYF
v_call: TRBV4-1; clone_size: once; cdr3_aa: CASSQFPGAGANVLTF
v_call: TRBV7-5; clone_size: .; cdr3_aa: CARSSRTGGRYGYTF
v_call: TRBV30; clone_size: few; cdr3_aa: CAWSLTNTGELFF
v_call: TRBV5-4; clone_size: .; cdr3_aa: CASSGTGKQETQYF
v_call: TRBV19; clone_size: .; cdr3_aa: CASSTSGGSYNEQFF
v_call: TRBV7-7; clone_size: .; cdr3_aa: CASSRPGLAGEGTQYF
v_call: TRBV19; clone_size: .; cdr3_aa: CATGYDSPLHF
v_call: TRBV28; clone_size: few; cdr3_aa: CASSLTGANYGYTF
v_call: TRBV5-1; clone_size: few; cdr3_aa: CASSVAGAMYEQYF